This T cell receptor (beta chain) was found in a study of tumor-infiltrating lymphocytes in primary liver carcinoma. Study-wide results and caveats: Tumor-adjacent and tumor-blood pairs showed less overlap than tumor region pairs.

To note about this clonotype: Its antigen is unidentified.

Germline DNA was also extracted, and blood RNA derived from unsorted whole blood. Germline trimming cut 0 bases from V and 3 bases from J; bases unmatched to any gene: 5. CDR1 MNHNY and CDR2 SVGAGI come from the germline V gene (reference sequence). The CDR3 sequence is 15 residues long. The investigators made TCR beta cDNA from around 540 ng total RNA, using a constant-region primer. The TCR beta library was amplified through three nested multiplex PCR rounds in a modified ARM-PCR procedure. A C-beta reverse primer was combined with TRBV1-TRBV30 forward primers in the first two PCR rounds, and each round had approximately 9 cycles. TCRdb re-called the multiplex PCR reads with MiXCR, one entry per CDR3 protein. The sample shows some 180,000 distinct CDR3 sequences, about 60% of them seen only once.

This chain links TRBV6-6 with TRBJ2-7, with TRBD2 identical over 7 bases. The sample taken for sequencing was peripheral blood. The sequence was collected from a man aged 40-50 years with primary liver carcinoma and hepatitis B virus infection. The CDR3 reads CASSYSREKNYEQYF. The CDR3 DNA follows: TGTGCCAGCAGTTACTCGCGGGAGAAAAACTACGAGCAGTACTTC.